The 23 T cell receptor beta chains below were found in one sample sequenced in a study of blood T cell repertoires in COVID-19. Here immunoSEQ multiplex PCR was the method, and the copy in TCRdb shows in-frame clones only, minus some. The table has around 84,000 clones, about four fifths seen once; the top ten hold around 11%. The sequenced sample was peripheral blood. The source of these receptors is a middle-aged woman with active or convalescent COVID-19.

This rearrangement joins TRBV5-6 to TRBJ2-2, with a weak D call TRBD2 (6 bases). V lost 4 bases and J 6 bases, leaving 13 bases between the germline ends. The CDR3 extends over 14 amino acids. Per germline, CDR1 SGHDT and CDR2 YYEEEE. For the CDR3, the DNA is TGTGCCAGCAGCCCTGCCGGAGGGGCCGGGGAGCTGTTTTTT. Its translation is CASSPAGGAGELFF.

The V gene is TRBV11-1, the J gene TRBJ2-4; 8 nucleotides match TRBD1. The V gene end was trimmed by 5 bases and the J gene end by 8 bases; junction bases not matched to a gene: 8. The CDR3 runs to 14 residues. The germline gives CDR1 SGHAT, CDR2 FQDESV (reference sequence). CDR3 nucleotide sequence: TGTGCCAGCAGCCCTGGGACAGGTGGGGACATTCAGTACTTC. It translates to CASSPGTGGDIQYF.

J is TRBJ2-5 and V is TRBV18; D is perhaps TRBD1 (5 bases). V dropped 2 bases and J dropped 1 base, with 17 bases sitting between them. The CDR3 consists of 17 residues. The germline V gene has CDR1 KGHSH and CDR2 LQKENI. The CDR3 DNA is TGTGCCAGCTCACCAAGTCCAGAAAGTGGGGCCCAAGAGACCCAGTACTTC. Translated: CASSPSPESGAQETQYF.

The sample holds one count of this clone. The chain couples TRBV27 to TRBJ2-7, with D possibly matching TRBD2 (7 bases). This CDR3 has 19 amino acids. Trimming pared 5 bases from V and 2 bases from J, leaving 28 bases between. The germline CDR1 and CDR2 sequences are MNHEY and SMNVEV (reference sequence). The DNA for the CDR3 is TGTGCCAGCAGTAAACCACTCTCGCTAGGGGGACTATCTCCCTACGAGCAGTACTTC. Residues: CASSKPLSLGGLSPYEQYF.

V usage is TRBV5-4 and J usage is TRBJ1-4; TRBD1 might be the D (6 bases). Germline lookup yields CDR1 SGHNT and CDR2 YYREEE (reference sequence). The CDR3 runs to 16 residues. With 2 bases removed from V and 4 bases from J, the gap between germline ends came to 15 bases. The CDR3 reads CASSLGGRTDNEKLFF. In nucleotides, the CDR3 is TGTGCCAGCAGCTTAGGGGGTCGGACGGATAATGAAAAACTGTTTTTT.

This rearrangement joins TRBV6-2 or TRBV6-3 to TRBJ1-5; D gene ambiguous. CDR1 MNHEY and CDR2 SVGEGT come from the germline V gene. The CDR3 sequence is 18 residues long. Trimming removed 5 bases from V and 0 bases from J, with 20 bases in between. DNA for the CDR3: TGTGCCAGCAGTCCCCGCCCCTTCAGCGTGTATAGCAATCAGCCCCAGCATTTT. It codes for CASSPRPFSVYSNQPQHF.

The chain's CDR3 is CAWDPTSGSRWAFF. CDR3 DNA: TGTGCCTGGGACCCTACGTCCGGGTCGCGGTGGGCTTTCTTT. The J gene is TRBJ1-1, the V gene TRBV30; no clear D. The V and J ends lost 5 bases and 11 bases respectively, with 24 bases between them. The CDR3 is made up of 14 amino acids. Germline V lookup: CDR1 GTSNPN, CDR2 SVGIG (reference sequence).

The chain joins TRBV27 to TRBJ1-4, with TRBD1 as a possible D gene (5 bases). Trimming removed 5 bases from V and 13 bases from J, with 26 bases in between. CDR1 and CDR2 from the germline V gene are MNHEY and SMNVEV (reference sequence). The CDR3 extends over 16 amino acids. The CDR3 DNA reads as TGTGCCAGCAGTACCTCGGGCGGAGTGGGGCTGCAAGGACTGTTTTTT. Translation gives CASSTSGGVGLQGLFF.

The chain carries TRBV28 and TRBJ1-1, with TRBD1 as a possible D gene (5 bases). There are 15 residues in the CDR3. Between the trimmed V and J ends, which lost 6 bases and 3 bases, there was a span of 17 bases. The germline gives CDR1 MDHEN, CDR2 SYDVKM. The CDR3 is CASRSLGLGYTEAFF. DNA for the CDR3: TGTGCCAGCAGGTCTTTGGGGCTGGGGTACACTGAAGCTTTCTTT.

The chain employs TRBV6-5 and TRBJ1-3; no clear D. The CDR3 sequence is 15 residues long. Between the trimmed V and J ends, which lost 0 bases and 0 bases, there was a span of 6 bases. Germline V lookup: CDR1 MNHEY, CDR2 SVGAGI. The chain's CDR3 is CASSYSADSGNTIYF. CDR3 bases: TGTGCCAGCAGTTACTCCGCGGACTCTGGAAACACCATATATTTT.

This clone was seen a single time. The CDR3 nucleotides are TGTGCCAGCAGTTTATACCCCCTTAGGGGGGGGCTATCCCCGAGCTCCTACAATGAGCAGTTCTTC. It encodes CASSLYPLRGGLSPSSYNEQFF. V and J are TRBV27 and TRBJ2-1; D might be TRBD2 (7 bases). The V gene's germline CDR1 is MNHEY and CDR2 SMNVEV (reference sequence). The V gene lost 1 base and the J gene lost 0 bases, with 28 bases spanning the gap. The CDR3 extends over 22 amino acids.

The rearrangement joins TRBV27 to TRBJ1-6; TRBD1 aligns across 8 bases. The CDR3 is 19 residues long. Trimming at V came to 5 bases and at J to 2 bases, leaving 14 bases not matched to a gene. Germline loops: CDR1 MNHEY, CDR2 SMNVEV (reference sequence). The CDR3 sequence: CASSLFRTGYNPYNSPLHF. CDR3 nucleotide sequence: TGTGCCAGCAGTCTCTTCCGGACAGGGTACAATCCCTATAATTCACCCCTCCACTTT.

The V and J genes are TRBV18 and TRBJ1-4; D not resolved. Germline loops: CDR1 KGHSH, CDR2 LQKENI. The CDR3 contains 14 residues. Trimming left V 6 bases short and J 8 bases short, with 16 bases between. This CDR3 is CASSLTGVEEKLFF. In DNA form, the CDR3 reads TGTGCCAGCTCCCTTACGGGAGTCGAGGAAAAACTGTTTTTT.

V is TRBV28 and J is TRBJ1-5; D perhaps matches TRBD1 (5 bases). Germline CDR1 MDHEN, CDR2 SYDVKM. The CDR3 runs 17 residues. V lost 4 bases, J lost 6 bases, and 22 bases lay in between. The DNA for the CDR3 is TGTGCCAGCAGTTCGACGGAGGGACGTGGAAAAAGTCAGCCCCAGCATTTT. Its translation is CASSSTEGRGKSQPQHF.

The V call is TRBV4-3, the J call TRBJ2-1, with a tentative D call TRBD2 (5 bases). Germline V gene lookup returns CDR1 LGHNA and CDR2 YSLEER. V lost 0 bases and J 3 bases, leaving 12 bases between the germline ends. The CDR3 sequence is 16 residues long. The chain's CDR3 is CASSQEGQLGYNEQFF. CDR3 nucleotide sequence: TGCGCCAGCAGCCAAGAAGGGCAACTAGGCTACAATGAGCAGTTCTTC.

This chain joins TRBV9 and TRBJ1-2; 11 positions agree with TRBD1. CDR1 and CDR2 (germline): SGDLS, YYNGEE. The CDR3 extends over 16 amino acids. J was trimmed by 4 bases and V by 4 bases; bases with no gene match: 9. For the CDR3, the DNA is TGTGCCAGCAGCCGTCACGGGACAGGGGGGAGCTATGGCTACACCTTC. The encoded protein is CASSRHGTGGSYGYTF.

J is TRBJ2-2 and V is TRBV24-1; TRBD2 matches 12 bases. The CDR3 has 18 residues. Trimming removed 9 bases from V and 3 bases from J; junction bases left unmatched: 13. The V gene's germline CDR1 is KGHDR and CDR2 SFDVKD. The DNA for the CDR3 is TGTGCCACCTCCAGTCCGACTAGCGGGAGCAGGGACACCGGGGAGCTGTTTTTT. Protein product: CATSSPTSGSRDTGELFF.

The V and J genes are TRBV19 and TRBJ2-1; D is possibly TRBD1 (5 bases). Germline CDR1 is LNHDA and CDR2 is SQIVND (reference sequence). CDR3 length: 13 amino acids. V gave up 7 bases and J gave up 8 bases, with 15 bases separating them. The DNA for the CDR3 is TGTGCCAGTAACCCCAGGCAGGGCCATGAGCAGTTCTTC. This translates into CASNPRQGHEQFF. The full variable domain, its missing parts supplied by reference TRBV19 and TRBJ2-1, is DGGITQSPKYLFRKEGQNVTLSCEQNLNHDAMYWYRQDPGQGLRLIYYSQIVNDFQKGDIAEGYSVSREKKESFPLTVTSAQKNPTAFYLCASNPRQGHEQFFGPGTRLTVL.

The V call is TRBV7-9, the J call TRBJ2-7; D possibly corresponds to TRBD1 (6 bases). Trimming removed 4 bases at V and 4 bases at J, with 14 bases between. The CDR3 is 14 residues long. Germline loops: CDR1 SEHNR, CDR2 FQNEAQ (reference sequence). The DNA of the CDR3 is TGTGCCAGCAGCTCCGGACAGTCCCTTTACGAGCAGTACTTC. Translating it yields CASSSGQSLYEQYF.

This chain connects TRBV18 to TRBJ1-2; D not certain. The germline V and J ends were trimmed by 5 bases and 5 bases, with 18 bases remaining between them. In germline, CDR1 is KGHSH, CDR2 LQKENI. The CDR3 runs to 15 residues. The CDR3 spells CASSDRQSPFYGYTF. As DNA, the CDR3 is TGTGCCAGCTCAGATAGACAATCTCCTTTTTATGGCTACACCTTC.

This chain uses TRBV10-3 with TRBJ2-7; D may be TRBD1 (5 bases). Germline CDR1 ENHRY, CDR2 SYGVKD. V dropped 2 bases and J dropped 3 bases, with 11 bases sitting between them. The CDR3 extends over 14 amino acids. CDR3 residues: CAISEAGSVYEQYF. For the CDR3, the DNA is TGTGCCATCAGTGAGGCAGGGTCCGTCTACGAGCAGTACTTC.

CDR3 amino acids: CASSQGQGARQPQHF. The CDR3 DNA reads as TGCGCCAGCAGCCAAGGGCAGGGGGCGCGCCAGCCCCAGCATTTT. The chain carries TRBV4-3 and TRBJ1-5, with 8 bases matching TRBD1. V was clipped by 1 base and J by 7 bases; unmatched bases: 6. The CDR3 has 15 amino acids. Germline V CDR1 and CDR2: LGHNA, YSLEER.

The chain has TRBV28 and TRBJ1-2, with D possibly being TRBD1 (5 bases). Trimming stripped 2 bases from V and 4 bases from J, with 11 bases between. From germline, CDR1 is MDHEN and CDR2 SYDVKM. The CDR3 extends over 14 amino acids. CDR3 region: CASSLRAGVYGYTF. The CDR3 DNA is TGTGCCAGCAGTTTACGGGCGGGGGTCTATGGCTACACCTTC.